This T cell receptor (beta chain) was recorded in a study of monozygotic twins with cystic fibrosis. Generated by immunoSEQ multiplex PCR, the TCRdb table keeps only in-frame clones and is missing some. Altogether 8,000 to 10,000 clones are present, 91% being singletons, with the ten largest covering around 5%. The CDR3 consists of 18 residues. V shed 1 base and J 3 bases; nucleotides not matched to a gene: 12. Germline values: CDR1 SGHVS, CDR2 FQNEAQ. V and J are TRBV7-8 and TRBJ2-3; 8 bases are shared with TRBD2. Material: blood. The TCR comes from a boy aged 2 to 10 with cystic fibrosis. The DNA for the CDR3 is TGTGCCAGCAGCTTAGTGGTCGGGTCTAGCGGGTATACAGATACGCAGTATTTT. Protein sequence: CASSLVVGSSGYTDTQYF.